The 26 T cell receptor beta chains given below trace back to one sample, sequenced in a study of blood T cell repertoires in COVID-19. TCRdb's copy holds only in-frame clones and misses some; the assay was immunoSEQ multiplex PCR. This table has over 85,000 clones, over 75% appearing once. The source material was peripheral blood. The receptors stem from a man in his fifties or sixties with acute or convalescent COVID-19.

The chain links TRBV5-1 to TRBJ2-2; 7 bases align to TRBD1. Trimming at V came to 1 base and at J to 2 bases, leaving 5 bases not matched to a gene. The CDR3 is 16 residues long. Germline lookup yields CDR1 SGHRS and CDR2 YFSETQ. Written as DNA, the CDR3 is TGCGCCAGCAGCTTGAGACAGGGACAAAACACCGGGGAGCTGTTTTTT. Translating it yields CASSLRQGQNTGELFF.

The J gene is TRBJ2-2, the V gene TRBV5-1, with a tentative D call TRBD2 (5 bases). Per germline, CDR1 SGHRS and CDR2 YFSETQ. This CDR3 is 14 amino acids long. V was trimmed by 4 bases and J by 4 bases, leaving 11 bases between them. The CDR3: CASSLDRGTGELFF. In DNA form, the CDR3 reads TGCGCCAGCAGCCTGGACCGGGGCACCGGGGAGCTGTTTTTT. Filled out from reference TRBV5-1 and TRBJ2-2, the complete variable domain reads KAGVTQTPRYLIKTRGQQVTLSCSPISGHRSVSWYQQTPGQGLQFLFEYFSETQRNKGNFPGRFSGRQFSNSRSEMNVSTLELGDSALYLCASSLDRGTGELFFGEGSRLTVL.

The chain links TRBV5-1 to TRBJ1-1; 10 nucleotides agree with TRBD1. The CDR3 spans 13 residues. Germline CDR1 SGHRS, CDR2 YFSETQ. Trimming took 5 bases from V and 7 from J; bases not matched to a gene: 5. In DNA form, the CDR3 reads TGCGCCAGCAGGGGGACAGGGGACCGTGAAGCTTTCTTT. This translates into CASRGTGDREAFF.

The chain is built from TRBV25-1 and TRBJ2-1; D unresolved. The germline V gene has CDR1 MGHDK and CDR2 SYGVNS. Trimming stripped 7 bases from V and 8 bases from J, with 9 bases between. The length of the CDR3 is 11 residues. This CDR3 reads CASKEYDEQFF. The CDR3 nucleotides read TGTGCCAGCAAGGAGTACGATGAGCAGTTCTTC.

The gene calls are TRBV5-6 and TRBJ1-5, with a possible D match to TRBD1 (6 bases). Germline V CDR1 and CDR2: SGHDT, YYEEEE. There are 15 residues in the CDR3. Trimming shortened V by 4 bases and J by 15 bases, and 26 bases separated the two germline ends. For the CDR3, the DNA is TGTGCCAGCAGCAGCCATGGGACACGGCTCGCCCCGCCGCATTTT. It translates to CASSSHGTRLAPPHF.

This chain links TRBV27 with TRBJ2-1; 16 bases fit TRBD2. The junction had 10 bases not matched to a gene; V was cut back by 5 bases and J by 3 bases. Germline V gene sequence: CDR1 MNHEY, CDR2 SMNVEV (reference sequence). The CDR3 has 19 amino acids. CDR3 bases: TGTGCCAGCAGTCCGATGGGACTAGCGGGGGGGAAGTACTACAATGAGCAGTTCTTC. Amino acids: CASSPMGLAGGKYYNEQFF.

This CDR3 is CASSIGTGGYEQYF. CDR3 bases: TGTGCCAGTAGTATCGGGACAGGGGGCTACGAGCAGTACTTC. The chain links TRBV19 to TRBJ2-7; 11 bases are a match to TRBD1. The ends lost 3 bases at V and 3 bases at J; junction bases unmatched: 1. The CDR3 runs 14 residues. From germline, CDR1 is LNHDA and CDR2 SQIVND (reference sequence).

The chain combines TRBV6-4 with TRBJ1-1; the D gene is possibly TRBD1 (5 bases). The V gene's germline CDR1 is MRHNA and CDR2 SNTAGT. Trimming took off 5 bases at V and 3 bases at J, with 10 bases between the two ends. The CDR3 totals 13 residues. CDR3: CASSKRGDTEAFF. DNA for the CDR3: TGTGCCAGCAGTAAACGGGGGGACACTGAAGCTTTCTTT.

The chain recombines TRBV3-1 (or the pseudogene TRBV3-2) with TRBJ2-7; 8 bases are a match to TRBD1. This CDR3 is 14 amino acids long. Germline CDR1 is LGHDT and CDR2 is YNNKEL (reference sequence). V shed 1 base, J shed 4 bases, and the junction held 3 bases outside the gene matches. The CDR3 sequence: CASSQVTGGYEQYF. For the CDR3, the DNA is TGTGCCAGCAGCCAAGTTACAGGGGGGTACGAGCAGTACTTC.

The chain is built from TRBV19 and TRBJ2-1, with 11 nucleotides matching TRBD2. V lost 5 bases, J lost 5 bases, and 8 bases stayed unmatched. The CDR3 extends over 16 amino acids. Per the germline V gene, CDR1 is LNHDA and CDR2 is SQIVND (reference sequence). The CDR3 bases are TGTGCCAGTAGTCCCCTACTAGCGGGAGTCGACAATGAGCAGTTCTTC. Amino acids: CASSPLLAGVDNEQFF.

V gene TRBV4-1 combines with J gene TRBJ1-1, with 7 bases matching TRBD1. J gave up 5 bases and V 0 bases, and 9 bases lay outside the gene matches. Germline V gives CDR1 MGHRA, CDR2 YSYEKL. This CDR3 region has 16 residues. CDR3 region: CASSQDPTGAGTEAFF. The CDR3 DNA reads as TGCGCCAGCAGCCAAGATCCCACAGGGGCGGGGACTGAAGCTTTCTTT.

V and J are TRBV12-5 and TRBJ1-2, with D unresolved. V lost 4 bases, J lost 3 bases, and 18 bases lay in between. Germline V CDR1 and CDR2: LGHNT, FRNRAP. The CDR3 loop spans 16 amino acids. CDR3 amino acids: CASGSRHETQDYGYTF. In DNA form, the CDR3 reads TGTGCTAGTGGTTCCCGACATGAGACCCAGGACTATGGCTACACCTTC.

The chain combines TRBV5-1 with TRBJ1-3; maybe TRBD1 (5 bases). Germline CDR1 SGHRS, CDR2 YFSETQ. V lost 4 bases, J lost 0 bases, and 11 bases lay in between. The CDR3 spans 15 residues. The CDR3 here is CASSVAGGSGNTIYF. The CDR3 coding sequence is TGCGCCAGCAGCGTGGCCGGGGGCTCTGGAAACACCATATATTTT.

V is TRBV11-2 and J is TRBJ2-7, with a tentative D call TRBD2 (5 bases). V was clipped by 5 bases and J by 3 bases, with 14 bases between them. Germline V gene lookup returns CDR1 SGHAT and CDR2 FQNNGV. This CDR3 is built from 14 residues. The CDR3 region is CASSPGLASYEQYF. DNA of the CDR3: TGTGCCAGCAGCCCCGGGCTAGCAAGCTACGAGCAGTACTTC.

V gene TRBV5-1 combines with J gene TRBJ2-2; 7 positions match TRBD1. V lost 0 bases and J lost 6; bases outside the gene matches: 2. The length of the CDR3 is 14 residues. CDR1 SGHRS and CDR2 YFSETQ come from the germline V gene. The CDR3 sequence is CASSLGQGSGELFF. As DNA, the CDR3 is TGCGCCAGCAGCTTGGGACAGGGCTCCGGGGAGCTGTTTTTT.

The chain carries TRBV16 and TRBJ1-2; no reliable D call. In germline, CDR1 is KGHSY, CDR2 FQNENV. The CDR3 totals 13 residues. V was pared by 11 bases and J by 6 bases, with 19 bases between. CDR3 in amino acids: CASSPPALDGYTF. CDR3 nucleotide sequence: TGTGCCTCTAGCCCACCGGCTTTGGATGGCTACACCTTC. Full variable domain (outside the CDR3, taken from reference TRBV16 and TRBJ1-2): GEEVAQTPKHLVRGEGQKAKLYCAPIKGHSYVFWYQQVLKNEFKFLISFQNENVFDETGMPKERFSAKCLPNSPCSLEIQATKLEDSAVYFCASSPPALDGYTFGSGTRLTVV.

The chain links TRBV19 to TRBJ2-3; D might be TRBD2 (5 bases). V gave up 6 bases and J gave up 2 bases, with 12 bases separating them. The CDR3 spans 14 residues. The germline V gene has CDR1 LNHDA and CDR2 SQIVND (reference sequence). The CDR3 reads CASRPLRATDTQYF. CDR3 nucleotides: TGTGCCAGTAGGCCCCTGAGGGCCACAGATACGCAGTATTTT.

This clone was seen more than once but under ten times. The J gene is TRBJ2-7, the V gene TRBV18, with 12 positions matching TRBD1. The CDR3 has 13 amino acids. Germline V gene lookup returns CDR1 KGHSH and CDR2 LQKENI. V lost 3 bases to trimming and J lost 9 bases; unmatched junction nucleotides: 3. This CDR3 is CASSPGQGAGQYF. CDR3 nucleotide sequence: TGTGCCAGCTCACCGGGACAGGGGGCAGGGCAGTACTTC.

The chain is built from TRBV7-9 and TRBJ2-3, with D perhaps TRBD2 (5 bases). CDR1 and CDR2 (germline): SEHNR, FQNEAQ (reference sequence). CDR3 length: 15 amino acids. Trimming removed 2 bases at V and 0 bases at J, with 9 bases between. CDR3 sequence: CASSLLATSTDTQYF. CDR3 coding DNA: TGTGCCAGCAGCTTATTAGCGACTAGCACAGATACGCAGTATTTT. The variable domain in full, with the rest retrieved from reference TRBV7-9 and TRBJ2-3, is DTGVSQNPRHKITKRGQNVTFRCDPISEHNRLYWYRQTLGQGPEFLTYFQNEAQLEKSRLLSDRFSAERPKGSFSTLEIQRTEQGDSAMYLCASSLLATSTDTQYFGPGTRLTVL.

This chain joins TRBV5-1 and TRBJ2-5; 13 bases are shared with TRBD2. The CDR3 length is 15 residues. Losses at the gene ends were 9 bases for V and 5 bases for J; bases not matched to a gene: 10. Germline CDR1 is SGHRS and CDR2 is YFSETQ. The CDR3 DNA follows: TGCGCCACCAAGACTAGCGGGGGGTTAGGGGAGACCCAGTACTTC. Amino acids: CATKTSGGLGETQYF.

This chain connects TRBV19 to TRBJ2-3; TRBD2 aligns across 12 bases. V lost 3 bases, J lost 3 bases, and 1 base stayed unmatched. The germline V gene has CDR1 LNHDA and CDR2 SQIVND (reference sequence). The CDR3 has 15 residues. Written as DNA, the CDR3 is TGTGCCAGTAGTATTGGACTAGCGGGGACAGATACGCAGTATTTT. Amino acids: CASSIGLAGTDTQYF.

The chain joins TRBV29-1 to TRBJ1-3; 7 positions match TRBD1. CDR3 length: 12 residues. Germline values: CDR1 SQVTM, CDR2 ANQGSEA. V was clipped by 4 bases and J by 3 bases; unmatched bases: 0. The CDR3: CSVGDSGNTIYF. The CDR3 DNA follows: TGCAGCGTTGGGGACAGTGGAAACACCATATATTTT.

The rearrangement joins TRBV2 to TRBJ2-3, with 10 bases aligning to TRBD2. This CDR3 spans 14 amino acids. The germline V gene encodes CDR1 SNHLY and CDR2 FYNNEI. J was trimmed by 6 bases and V by 5 bases; bases with no gene match: 5. The CDR3 loop is CASSPSGSKDTQYF. The DNA of the CDR3 is TGTGCCAGCAGTCCTAGCGGGAGCAAGGATACGCAGTATTTT.

This chain connects TRBV4-2 to TRBJ2-3, with D tentatively TRBD2 (5 bases). Trimming shortened V by 0 bases and J by 0 bases, and 22 bases separated the two germline ends. This CDR3 comprises 20 residues. Germline lookup yields CDR1 LGHNA and CDR2 YNFKEQ. DNA of the CDR3: TGTGCCAGCAGCCAAGACTCACCTTTTCGAGGGCTGACTAGCACAGATACGCAGTATTTT. Amino acids: CASSQDSPFRGLTSTDTQYF.

The chain uses TRBV30 and TRBJ2-6; D not resolved. CDR1 and CDR2 from the germline V gene are GTSNPN and SVGIG (reference sequence). V was pared by 5 bases and J by 0 bases, with 14 bases between. This CDR3 is 16 amino acids long. The CDR3 region has the DNA TGTGCCTGGGCCTACCCCTATAACTCTGGGGCCAACGTCCTGACTTTC. Protein product: CAWAYPYNSGANVLTF.

V gene TRBV7-9 combines with J gene TRBJ1-1, with D tentatively TRBD1 (5 bases). CDR3 length: 16 residues. Trimming shortened V by 5 bases and J by 0 bases, and 16 bases separated the two germline ends. Per the germline V gene, CDR1 is SEHNR and CDR2 is FQNEAQ (reference sequence). CDR3 region: CASSPDRHQMNTEAFF. DNA for the CDR3: TGTGCCAGCAGCCCAGACAGACACCAGATGAACACTGAAGCTTTCTTT.